This record concerns one T cell receptor (beta chain) sequence. Antigen specificity is unknown. Trimming stripped 5 bases from V and 0 bases from J, with 20 bases between. This CDR3 region has 17 residues. CDR1 is MNHEY, CDR2 SMNVEV, per germline (reference sequence). This sample was taken from a study of beta chain features in type 1 diabetes. Findings and caveats of the study: For Type 1 diabetes patients, all four CD4+ subsets carried TCRB CDR3s that were moderately but significantly shorter. VDJ junctions sequenced from type 1 diabetes patients showed fewer insertions and more deletions. Compared with healthy donors, patients appeared to share more similar naive, central memory and regulatory TCRB repertoires.

Isolated RNA was reverse transcribed in full, so expressed TCRB transcripts were sequenced. Here immunoSEQ multiplex PCR was the method, and the copy in TCRdb shows in-frame clones only, minus some. The sample gives some 350,000 clones, less than 15% of which show up once; roughly 0.015% is in the top ten. The chain recombines TRBV27 with TRBJ2-7, with D possibly being TRBD1 (5 bases). This clonotype was obtained from a woman aged 18-35 years with type 1 diabetes. Sample: naive CD4+ T cells from blood. CDR3 in DNA: TGTGCCAGCAGTCTTTCACAACAGGACGGATTCTCCTACGAGCAGTACTTC. Translation gives CASSLSQQDGFSYEQYF.